This T cell receptor (beta chain) emerged from a study of OX40 agonist ivuxolimab in advanced cancers. Study information: Clinicians treated patients with ivuxolimab, an agonistic anti-OX40 (CD134) antibody. One hepatocellular carcinoma and a couple of cutaneous melanoma patients partially responded. Dose-escalation subjects each had hepatocellular carcinoma, melanoma, renal cell or head and neck cancer. Findings and limits, study-wide: Certain nonresponding patients likewise had low normalized T-cell clonal expansion.

The repertoire was sequenced with immunoSEQ multiplex PCR; TCRdb's copy has only in-frame clones and lacks some. Among 70,000 to 95,000 clones, approximately 86% were seen once, and the ten largest hold 0.65% to 0.95%. Note on this clone: The target antigen is unknown.

The germline V gene has CDR1 SGHNT and CDR2 YYREEE (reference sequence). Trimming removed 4 bases from V and 10 bases from J, with 15 bases in between. The CDR3 covers 13 residues. V is TRBV5-4 and J is TRBJ2-1, with TRBD1 as a possible D gene (5 bases). The source of this sequence is an adult with an advanced solid tumor such as melanoma, head and neck, liver or kidney cancer. The sample was CD4+ or CD8+ T cells sorted from blood, taken in a trial of the OX40 agonist ivuxolimab. This chain's CDR3 is CASSRQRHREQFF. In DNA, the CDR3 is TGTGCCAGCAGCCGACAACGGCACAGGGAGCAGTTCTTC.